This T cell receptor beta chain was captured in a study of spatial heterogeneity in lung cancer. Study information: In the raw reads, each unique TCR and UMI combination was present more than ten times on average.

V lost 7 bases to trimming and J lost 0 bases, with 15 bases between them. Per germline, CDR1 SEHNR and CDR2 FQNEAQ (reference sequence). This CDR3 contains 15 residues. Every TCR cDNA molecule bore its own unique molecular identifier. TCRdb analysed the 5' RACE reads with MiXCR anew, one entry per CDR3 protein. This table holds approximately 20,000 distinct CDR3 sequences, roughly 3% found once. Study-level results: Counts of expanded alpha and beta TCRs within tumors tracked the tumor nonsynonymous mutation count.

Time point denoted: sample taken at primary tumor resection. This clonotype appeared many times. Its antigen remains unknown. This chain links TRBV7-9 with TRBJ1-1; D not certain. The TCR sequence derives from a male donor with early-stage non-small cell lung cancer. Sequencing was performed on lung tumor tissue, taken at surgery. CDR3 amino acids: CASKSPLTMNTEAFF. The CDR3 nucleotides read TGTGCCAGCAAAAGCCCACTAACAATGAACACTGAAGCTTTCTTT.